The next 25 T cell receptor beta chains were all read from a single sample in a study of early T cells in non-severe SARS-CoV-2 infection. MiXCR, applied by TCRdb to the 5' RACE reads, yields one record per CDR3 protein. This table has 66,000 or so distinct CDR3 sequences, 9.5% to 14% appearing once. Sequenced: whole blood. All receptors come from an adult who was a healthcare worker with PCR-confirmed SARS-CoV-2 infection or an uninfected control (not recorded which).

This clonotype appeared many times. The CDR3 region is CATSRDVGRVDTQYF. DNA for the CDR3: TGTGCCACCAGCAGAGATGTGGGGCGGGTAGATACGCAGTATTTT. This chain joins TRBV15 and TRBJ2-3; possibly TRBD1 or TRBD2 for D (5 bases each). Germline V lookup: CDR1 LNHNV, CDR2 YYDKDF (reference sequence). The CDR3 length is 15 residues. V gave up 0 bases and J gave up 5 bases, with 12 bases separating them.

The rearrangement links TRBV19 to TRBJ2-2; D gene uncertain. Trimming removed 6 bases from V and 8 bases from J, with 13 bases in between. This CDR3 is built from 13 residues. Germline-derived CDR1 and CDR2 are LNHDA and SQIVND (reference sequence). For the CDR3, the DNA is TGTGCCAGTAGGAGGAAAGAACGTGGGGAGCTGTTTTTT. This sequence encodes CASRRKERGELFF.

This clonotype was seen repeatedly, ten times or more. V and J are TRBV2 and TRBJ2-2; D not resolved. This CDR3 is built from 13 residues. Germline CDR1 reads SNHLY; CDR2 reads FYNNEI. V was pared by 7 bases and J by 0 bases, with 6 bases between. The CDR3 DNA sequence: TGTGCCAGCACGCGATCGAACACCGGGGAGCTGTTTTTT. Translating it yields CASTRSNTGELFF.

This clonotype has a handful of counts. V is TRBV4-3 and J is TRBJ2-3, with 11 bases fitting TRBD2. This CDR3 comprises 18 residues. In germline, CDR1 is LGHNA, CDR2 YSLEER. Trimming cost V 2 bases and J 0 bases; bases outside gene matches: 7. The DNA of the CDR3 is TGCGCCAGCAGCCAACGTGGAACTAGCGGGGGAAGCACAGATACGCAGTATTTT. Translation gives CASSQRGTSGGSTDTQYF.

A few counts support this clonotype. The CDR3 loop reads CSVVGRNTEAFF. CDR3 in DNA: TGCAGCGTTGTCGGGAGGAACACTGAAGCTTTCTTT. The chain employs TRBV29-1 and TRBJ1-1; D uncertain. Trimming removed 4 bases at V and 1 base at J, with 7 bases between. CDR3 length: 12 residues. Germline CDR1 reads SQVTM; CDR2 reads ANQGSEA.

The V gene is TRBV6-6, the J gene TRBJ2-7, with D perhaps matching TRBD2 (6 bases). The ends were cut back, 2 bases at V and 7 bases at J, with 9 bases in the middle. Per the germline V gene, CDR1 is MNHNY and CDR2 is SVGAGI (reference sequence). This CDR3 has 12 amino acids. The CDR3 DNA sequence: TGTGCCAGCAGTTACAGGGCGGGGGAGCAGTACTTC. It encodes CASSYRAGEQYF.

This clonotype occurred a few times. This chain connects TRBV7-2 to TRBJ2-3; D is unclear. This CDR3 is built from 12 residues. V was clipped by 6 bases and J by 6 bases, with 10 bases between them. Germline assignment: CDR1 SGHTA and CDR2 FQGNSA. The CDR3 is CASSWTPDTQYF. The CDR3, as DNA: TGTGCCAGCAGTTGGACCCCCGATACGCAGTATTTT. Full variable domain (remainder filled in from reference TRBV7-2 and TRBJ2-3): GAGVSQSPSNKVTEKGKDVELRCDPISGHTALYWYRQSLGQGLEFLIYFQGNSAPDKSGLPSDRFSAERTGGSVSTLTIQRTQQEDSAVYLCASSWTPDTQYFGPGTRLTVL.

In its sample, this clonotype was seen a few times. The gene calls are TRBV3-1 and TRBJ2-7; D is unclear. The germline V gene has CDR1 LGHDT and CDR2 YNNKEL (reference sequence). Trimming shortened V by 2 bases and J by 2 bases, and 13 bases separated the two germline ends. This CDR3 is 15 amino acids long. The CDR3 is CASSQSLAGAYEQYF. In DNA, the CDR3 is TGTGCCAGCAGCCAATCCTTGGCAGGCGCCTACGAGCAGTACTTC.

In DNA, the CDR3 is TGTGCCAGCAGCCAAGTGACTGGTAGGGAAAAACTGTTTTTT. It yields the protein CASSQVTGREKLFF. The chain joins TRBV7-2 to TRBJ1-4; D is ambiguous. Germline CDR1 SGHTA, CDR2 FQGNSA. The CDR3 sequence is 14 residues long. Trimming cost V 5 bases and J 8 bases, with 15 bases left between them.

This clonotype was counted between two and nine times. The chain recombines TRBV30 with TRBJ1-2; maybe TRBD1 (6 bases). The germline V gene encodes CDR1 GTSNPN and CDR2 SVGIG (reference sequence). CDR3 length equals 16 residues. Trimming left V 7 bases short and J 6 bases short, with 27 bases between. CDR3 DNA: TGTGCCTCTCAGAGGGGGGAATTTAACCGGGGTGATGGCTACACCTTC. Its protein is CASQRGEFNRGDGYTF.

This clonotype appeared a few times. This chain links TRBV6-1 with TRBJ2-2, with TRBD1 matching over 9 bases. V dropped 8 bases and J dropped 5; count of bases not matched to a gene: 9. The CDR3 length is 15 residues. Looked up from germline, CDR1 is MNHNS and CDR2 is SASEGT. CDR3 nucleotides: TGTGCCAGCGTAGGACAGGGGCGCCGAACCGGGGAGCTGTTTTTT. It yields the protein CASVGQGRRTGELFF.

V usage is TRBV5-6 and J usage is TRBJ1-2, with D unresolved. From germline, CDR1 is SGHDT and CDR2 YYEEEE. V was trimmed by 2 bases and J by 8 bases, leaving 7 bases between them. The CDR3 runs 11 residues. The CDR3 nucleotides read TGTGCCAGCAGCTTAAGGCAAGGCTACACCTTC. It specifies CASSLRQGYTF.

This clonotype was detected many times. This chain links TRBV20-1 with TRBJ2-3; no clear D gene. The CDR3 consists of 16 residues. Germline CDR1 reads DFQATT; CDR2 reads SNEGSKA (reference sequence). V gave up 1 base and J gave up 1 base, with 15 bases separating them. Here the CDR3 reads CSARGEARFGTDTQYF. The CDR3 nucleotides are TGCAGTGCTAGAGGAGAGGCTAGGTTTGGCACAGATACGCAGTATTTT.

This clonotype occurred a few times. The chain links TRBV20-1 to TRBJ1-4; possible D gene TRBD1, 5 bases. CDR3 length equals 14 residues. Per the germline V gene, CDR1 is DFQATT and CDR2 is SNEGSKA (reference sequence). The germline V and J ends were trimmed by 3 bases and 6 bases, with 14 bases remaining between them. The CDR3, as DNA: TGCAGTGCTAGTAGGCCAGGGTTGGATGAAAAACTGTTTTTT. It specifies CSASRPGLDEKLFF.

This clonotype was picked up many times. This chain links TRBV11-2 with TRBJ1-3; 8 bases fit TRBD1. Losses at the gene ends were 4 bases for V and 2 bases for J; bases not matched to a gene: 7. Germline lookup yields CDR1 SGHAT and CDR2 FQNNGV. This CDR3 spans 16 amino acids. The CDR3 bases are TGTGCCAGCAGCTCCCTGACAGGGGAGACTGGAAACACCATATATTTT. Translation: CASSSLTGETGNTIYF.

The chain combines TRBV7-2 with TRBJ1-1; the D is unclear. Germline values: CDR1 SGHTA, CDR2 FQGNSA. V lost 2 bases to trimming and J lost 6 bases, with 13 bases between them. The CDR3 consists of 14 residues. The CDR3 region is CASSLRPGEPEAFF. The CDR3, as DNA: TGTGCCAGCAGCTTAAGGCCGGGAGAGCCTGAAGCTTTCTTT.

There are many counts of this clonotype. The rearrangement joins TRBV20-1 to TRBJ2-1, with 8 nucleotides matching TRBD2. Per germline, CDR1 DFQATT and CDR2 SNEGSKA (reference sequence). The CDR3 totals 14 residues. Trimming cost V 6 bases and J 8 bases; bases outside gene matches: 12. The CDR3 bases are TGCAGTGCAAATAGCGGGGTAGTATGGGATGAGCAGTTCTTC. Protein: CSANSGVVWDEQFF.

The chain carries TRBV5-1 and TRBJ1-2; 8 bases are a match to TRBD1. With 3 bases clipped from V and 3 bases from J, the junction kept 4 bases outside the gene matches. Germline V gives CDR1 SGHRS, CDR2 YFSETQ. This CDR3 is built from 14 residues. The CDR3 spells CASSSQGADYGYTF. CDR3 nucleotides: TGCGCCAGCAGCTCCCAGGGGGCGGACTATGGCTACACCTTC.

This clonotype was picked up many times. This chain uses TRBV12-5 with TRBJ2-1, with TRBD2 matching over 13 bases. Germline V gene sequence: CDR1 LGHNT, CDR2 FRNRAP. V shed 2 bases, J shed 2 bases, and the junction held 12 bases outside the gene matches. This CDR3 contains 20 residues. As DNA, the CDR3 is TGTGCTAGTGGTTTGAAAACCCTGGGACTAGCGGGAAGGGCCTACAATGAGCAGTTCTTC. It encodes CASGLKTLGLAGRAYNEQFF.

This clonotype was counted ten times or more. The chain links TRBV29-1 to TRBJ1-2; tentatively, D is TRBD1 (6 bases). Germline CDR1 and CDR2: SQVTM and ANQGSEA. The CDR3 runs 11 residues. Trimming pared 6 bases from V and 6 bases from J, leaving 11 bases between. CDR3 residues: CSVGTSNGYTF. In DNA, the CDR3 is TGCAGCGTCGGGACATCTAATGGCTACACCTTC.

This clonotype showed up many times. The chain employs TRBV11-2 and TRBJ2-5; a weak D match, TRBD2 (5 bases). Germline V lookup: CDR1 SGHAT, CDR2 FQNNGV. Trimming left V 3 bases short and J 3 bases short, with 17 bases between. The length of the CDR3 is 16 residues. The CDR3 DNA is TGTGCCAGCAGCTTCGGATTTAGCGCGGCGGAAGAGACCCAGTACTTC. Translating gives CASSFGFSAAEETQYF.

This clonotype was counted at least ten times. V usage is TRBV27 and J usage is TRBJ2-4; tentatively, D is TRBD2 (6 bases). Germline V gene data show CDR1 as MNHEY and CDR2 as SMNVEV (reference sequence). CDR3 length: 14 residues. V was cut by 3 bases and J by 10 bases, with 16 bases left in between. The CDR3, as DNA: TGTGCCAGCAGTTTCCTTTACGAGGCGGGGATTCAGTACTTC. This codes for CASSFLYEAGIQYF.

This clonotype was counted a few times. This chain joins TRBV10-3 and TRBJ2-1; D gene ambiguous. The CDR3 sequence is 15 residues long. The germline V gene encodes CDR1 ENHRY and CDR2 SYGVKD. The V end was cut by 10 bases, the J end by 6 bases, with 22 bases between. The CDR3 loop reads CATRASPIEANEQFF. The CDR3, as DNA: TGTGCCACACGGGCCTCCCCTATCGAGGCCAATGAGCAGTTCTTC.

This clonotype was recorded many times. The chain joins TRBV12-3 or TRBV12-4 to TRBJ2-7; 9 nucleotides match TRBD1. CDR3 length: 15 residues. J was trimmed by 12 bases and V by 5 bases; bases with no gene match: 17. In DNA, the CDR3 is TGTGCCAGCAGTGCCCCGGGACAGGGTCTCAAAGTACGGTACTTC. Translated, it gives CASSAPGQGLKVRYF.

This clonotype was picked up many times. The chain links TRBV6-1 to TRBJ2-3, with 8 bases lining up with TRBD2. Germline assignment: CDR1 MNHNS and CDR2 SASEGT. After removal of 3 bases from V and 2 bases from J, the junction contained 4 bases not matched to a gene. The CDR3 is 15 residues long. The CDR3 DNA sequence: TGTGCCAGCAGTGAGGCTAGCGGGCCCACAGATACGCAGTATTTT. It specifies CASSEASGPTDTQYF.